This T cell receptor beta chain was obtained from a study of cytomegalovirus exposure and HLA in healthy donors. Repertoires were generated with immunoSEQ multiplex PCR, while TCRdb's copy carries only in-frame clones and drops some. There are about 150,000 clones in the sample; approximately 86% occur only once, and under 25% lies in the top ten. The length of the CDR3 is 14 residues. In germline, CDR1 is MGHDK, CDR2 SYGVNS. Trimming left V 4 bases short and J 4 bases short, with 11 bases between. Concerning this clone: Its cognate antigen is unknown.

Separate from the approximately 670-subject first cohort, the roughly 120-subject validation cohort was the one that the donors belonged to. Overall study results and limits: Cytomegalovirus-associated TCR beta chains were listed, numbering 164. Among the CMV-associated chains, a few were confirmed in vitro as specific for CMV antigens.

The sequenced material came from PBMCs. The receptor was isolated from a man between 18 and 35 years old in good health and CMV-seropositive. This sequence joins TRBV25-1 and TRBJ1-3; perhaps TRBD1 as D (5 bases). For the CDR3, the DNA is TGTGCCAGCAGTGCCCAGGGTCAAGGAAACACCATATATTTT. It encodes CASSAQGQGNTIYF.